Below, 21 T cell receptor beta chains from the same sample are listed, as sequenced in a study of CD8 T cells in ankylosing spondylitis. General study findings and limits: Apparently characteristic of ankylosing spondylitis blood was a TCR beta motif (eight highly homologous variants).

TCRdb re-called the 5' RACE reads through MiXCR, storing one row per CDR3 protein. The sample lists approximately 300,000 distinct CDR3 sequences, 8% seen once, with roughly 15% in the top ten. These receptors' antigens are unknown. Sequenced material: blood, either unsorted or a sorted T cell fraction (not recorded which). The receptors come from a male donor with ankylosing spondylitis.

V and J are TRBV6-5 and TRBJ2-1, with D tentatively TRBD1 (5 bases). Germline CDR1 and CDR2: MNHEY and SVGAGI. The CDR3 spans 18 residues. V lost 0 bases, J lost 3 bases, and 18 bases lay in between. The CDR3 bases are TGTGCCAGCAGTTACTCGCGTTACAAGGGGTCGGACTACAATGAGCAGTTCTTC. This gives the protein CASSYSRYKGSDYNEQFF.

This clonotype was detected a few times. CDR3 in DNA: TGTGCCAGCAGCTTGGAGGGCAGGGCCTATGGCTACACCTTC. This gives the protein CASSLEGRAYGYTF. The gene calls are TRBV5-5 and TRBJ1-2; TRBD1 is a possible D gene (5 bases). CDR1 and CDR2 (germline): SGHKS, YYEKEE (reference sequence). CDR3 size: 14 residues. Trimming removed 0 bases from V and 4 bases from J, with 10 bases in between.

This clonotype was counted at least ten times. The chain combines TRBV5-1 with TRBJ1-4; D unresolved. The ends were cut back, 1 base at V and 0 bases at J, with 7 bases in the middle. Germline assignment: CDR1 SGHRS and CDR2 YFSETQ. This CDR3 has 15 amino acids. CDR3 sequence reads: CASSLPGTTNEKLFF. In DNA form, the CDR3 reads TGCGCCAGCAGCTTGCCGGGGACAACTAATGAAAAACTGTTTTTT. Using reference TRBV5-1 and TRBJ1-4 for the parts outside the CDR3, the full variable domain is KAGVTQTPRYLIKTRGQQVTLSCSPISGHRSVSWYQQTPGQGLQFLFEYFSETQRNKGNFPGRFSGRQFSNSRSEMNVSTLELGDSALYLCASSLPGTTNEKLFFGSGTQLSVL.

The V and J genes are TRBV20-1 and TRBJ2-7; no clear D. CDR1 is DFQATT, CDR2 SNEGSKA, per germline (reference sequence). There are 13 residues in the CDR3. V was trimmed by 1 base and J by 1 base, leaving 8 bases between them. For the CDR3, the DNA is TGCAGTGCTAGAGGATCTAGATCCTACGAGCAGTACTTC. This encodes CSARGSRSYEQYF.

The chain uses TRBV20-1 and TRBJ2-6, with unresolved D. The CDR3 totals 14 residues. CDR1 is DFQATT and CDR2 is SNEGSKA in the germline V gene (reference sequence). V was clipped by 7 bases and J by 5 bases, with 15 bases between them. CDR3 sequence (DNA): TGCAGTGGGGTCCCGGATGGGTGGGCCAACGTCCTGACTTTC. Its translation: CSGVPDGWANVLTF.

This clonotype occurred a few times. V and J are TRBV28 and TRBJ1-1; TRBD1 might be the D (6 bases). The CDR3 length is 16 residues. The V and J ends lost 4 bases and 1 base respectively, with 16 bases between them. Germline V gene lookup returns CDR1 MDHEN and CDR2 SYDVKM. Written as DNA, the CDR3 is TGTGCCAGCAGTTCCTTGGGGGCAGGCCAGAACACTGAAGCTTTCTTT. Its protein is CASSSLGAGQNTEAFF.

J is TRBJ2-5 and V is TRBV5-1; TRBD2 might be the D (6 bases). CDR3 size: 14 residues. V was trimmed by 5 bases and J by 5 bases, leaving 16 bases between them. Germline V gene sequence: CDR1 SGHRS, CDR2 YFSETQ. The CDR3 coding sequence is TGCGCCAGCAGATTAAGACCCGGAGGGGAGACCCAGTACTTC. Its translation: CASRLRPGGETQYF.

This clonotype was picked up many times. V is TRBV5-4 and J is TRBJ1-1, with TRBD1 matching over 11 bases. From germline, CDR1 is SGHNT and CDR2 YYREEE (reference sequence). The CDR3 has 14 residues. Trimming removed 2 bases from V and 4 bases from J; junction bases left unmatched: 1. As DNA, the CDR3 is TGTGCCAGCAGCTTAGGGACAGGGGGCACTGAAGCTTTCTTT. Encoded protein: CASSLGTGGTEAFF.

J is TRBJ1-6 and V is TRBV15; TRBD1 might be the D (5 bases). CDR1 is LNHNV, CDR2 YYDKDF, per germline (reference sequence). Trimming left V 3 bases short and J 5 bases short, with 11 bases between. The CDR3 extends over 15 amino acids. The CDR3 spells CATSSQTADNSPLHF. CDR3 DNA sequence: TGTGCCACCAGCAGCCAGACAGCCGATAATTCACCCCTCCACTTT.

This chain uses TRBV29-1 with TRBJ2-3; no firm D call. Between the trimmed V and J ends, which lost 4 bases and 5 bases, there was a span of 16 bases. Looked up from germline, CDR1 is SQVTM and CDR2 is ANQGSEA. The CDR3 is 14 residues long. The CDR3 reads CSVVDPLIKDTQYF. Written as DNA, the CDR3 is TGCAGCGTTGTAGACCCCCTGATAAAAGATACGCAGTATTTT.

The V gene is TRBV6-5, the J gene TRBJ2-5; D gene ambiguous. Germline assignment: CDR1 MNHEY and CDR2 SVGAGI. Between the trimmed V and J ends, which lost 2 bases and 5 bases, there was a span of 9 bases. The CDR3 runs to 13 residues. The CDR3 DNA sequence: TGTGCCAGCAGTTACGGGGTGGGGGAGACCCAGTACTTC. It yields the protein CASSYGVGETQYF.

The chain carries TRBV10-2 and TRBJ2-7; weak D call: TRBD2 (6 bases). CDR3 length equals 13 residues. V lost 3 bases and J 3 bases, leaving 9 bases between the germline ends. Looked up from germline, CDR1 is WSHSY and CDR2 is SAAADI. The CDR3, as DNA: TGCGCCAGCAGTGAAACTAGCTACTACGAGCAGTACTTC. The encoded protein is CASSETSYYEQYF.

The chain has TRBV5-1 and TRBJ2-1, with a weak D call TRBD2 (6 bases). CDR1 and CDR2 (germline): SGHRS, YFSETQ. The CDR3 runs to 20 residues. V was clipped by 5 bases and J by 8 bases, with 35 bases between them. The CDR3 DNA follows: TGCGCCAGCAGACGATCGGGACTCGAGCAGCTAGAAAGGAGAAGAGATGAGCAGTTCTTC. Protein: CASRRSGLEQLERRRDEQFF. The full variable domain, in which reference TRBV5-1 and TRBJ2-1 provide the parts outside the CDR3, is KAGVTQTPRYLIKTRGQQVTLSCSPISGHRSVSWYQQTPGQGLQFLFEYFSETQRNKGNFPGRFSGRQFSNSRSEMNVSTLELGDSALYLCASRRSGLEQLERRRDEQFFGPGTRLTVL.

This sequence joins TRBV7-2 and TRBJ2-7; 7 positions agree with TRBD1. This CDR3 contains 15 residues. V gave up 2 bases and J gave up 2 bases; unmatched junction bases: 6. Germline assignment: CDR1 SGHTA and CDR2 FQGNSA. The CDR3 DNA sequence: TGTGCCAGCAGCTTAATGCCGGGACAGACCTACGAGCAGTACTTC. Its protein is CASSLMPGQTYEQYF. The variable domain in full, with the rest retrieved from reference TRBV7-2 and TRBJ2-7, is GAGVSQSPSNKVTEKGKDVELRCDPISGHTALYWYRQSLGQGLEFLIYFQGNSAPDKSGLPSDRFSAERTGGSVSTLTIQRTQQEDSAVYLCASSLMPGQTYEQYFGPGTRLTVT.

This sequence joins TRBV20-1 and TRBJ2-7; 7 bases fit TRBD2. The CDR3 extends over 12 amino acids. J lost 5 bases, V lost 3 bases, and 4 bases had no gene match. Germline CDR1 reads DFQATT; CDR2 reads SNEGSKA (reference sequence). The CDR3 nucleotides are TGCAGTGCTAGGAAGGGAGGGAACGAGCAGTACTTC. This encodes CSARKGGNEQYF.

This chain links TRBV5-1 with TRBJ2-1; unclear D gene. With 5 bases removed from V and 5 bases from J, the gap between germline ends came to 8 bases. The CDR3 runs to 12 residues. CDR1 and CDR2 (germline): SGHRS, YFSETQ. Here the CDR3 reads CASRPTNNEQFF. CDR3 DNA: TGCGCCAGCAGACCAACTAACAATGAGCAGTTCTTC.

The rearrangement joins TRBV20-1 to TRBJ2-1; 10 nucleotides line up with TRBD2. The CDR3 has 15 residues. Germline CDR1 DFQATT, CDR2 SNEGSKA (reference sequence). V lost 7 bases, J lost 7 bases, and 13 bases stayed unmatched. The CDR3 protein is CSGEAGGPRVNEQFF. The CDR3 DNA is TGCAGTGGGGAAGCGGGAGGGCCGAGGGTGAATGAGCAGTTCTTC.

This clonotype was seen a few times. This chain connects TRBV27 to TRBJ2-7; no firm D call. CDR1 is MNHEY, CDR2 SMNVEV, per germline (reference sequence). The CDR3 runs to 12 residues. Trimming left V 7 bases short and J 2 bases short, with 9 bases between. The CDR3 coding sequence is TGTGCCAGCACCTCGCCGGCCTACGAGCAGTACTTC. Its protein product is CASTSPAYEQYF.

The CDR3 reads CASSSKRRLNTEAFF. CDR3 sequence (DNA): TGTGCCAGCAGCTCGAAACGACGGTTGAACACTGAAGCTTTCTTT. The chain has TRBV7-9 and TRBJ1-1, with D uncertain. Looked up from germline, CDR1 is SEHNR and CDR2 is FQNEAQ (reference sequence). Between the trimmed V and J ends, which lost 4 bases and 0 bases, there was a span of 12 bases. The length of the CDR3 is 15 residues.

This clonotype was counted ten times or more. V and J are TRBV5-1 and TRBJ2-2; possibly TRBD2 for D (6 bases). CDR1 and CDR2 from the germline V gene are SGHRS and YFSETQ. The CDR3 extends over 17 amino acids. The ends were cut back, 1 base at V and 0 bases at J, with 13 bases in the middle. In nucleotides, the CDR3 is TGCGCCAGCAGCTTGAAGGTAGCGGCGACGAACACCGGGGAGCTGTTTTTT. Translated, it gives CASSLKVAATNTGELFF.

This clonotype was counted many times. V is TRBV12-3 or TRBV12-4 and J is TRBJ1-1; no firm D call. The V and J ends lost 2 bases and 7 bases respectively, with 5 bases between them. The CDR3 extends over 11 amino acids. The DNA of the CDR3 is TGTGCCAGCAGTTTAAATTATGAAGCTTTCTTT. Encoded protein: CASSLNYEAFF.